The 5 T cell receptor beta chains presented below share a single source sample, sequenced in a study of OX40 agonist ivuxolimab in advanced cancers. Clones were sequenced by immunoSEQ multiplex PCR, and TCRdb holds only the in-frame ones, with some missing. The sample has 75,000 to 100,000 clones, roughly 80% seen once. The source material was CD4+ or CD8+ T cells sorted from blood, sampled in a trial of the OX40 agonist ivuxolimab. Receptors were obtained from an adult with an advanced solid tumor such as melanoma, head and neck, liver or kidney cancer.

The V call is TRBV5-1, the J call TRBJ2-2, with no clear D. Germline V gene data show CDR1 as SGHRS and CDR2 as YFSETQ. V was pared by 0 bases and J by 4 bases, with 7 bases between. The CDR3 runs to 14 residues. CDR3 residues: CASSLGNPTGELFF. The DNA for the CDR3 is TGCGCCAGCAGCTTGGGGAACCCCACCGGGGAGCTGTTTTTT.

This clone has more than one count but fewer than ten. The chain links TRBV5-1 to TRBJ1-5; no clear D gene. Trimming removed 0 bases at V and 0 bases at J, with 10 bases between. Germline V gives CDR1 SGHRS, CDR2 YFSETQ. The CDR3 extends over 16 amino acids. Here the CDR3 reads CASSLDGQNSNQPQHF. Written as DNA, the CDR3 is TGCGCCAGCAGCTTGGATGGGCAGAATAGCAATCAGCCCCAGCATTTT.

This clone occurred once. This sequence joins TRBV12-5 and TRBJ1-1; maybe TRBD1 (5 bases). The V gene lost 3 bases and the J gene lost 1 base, with 9 bases spanning the gap. Germline V gene lookup returns CDR1 LGHNT and CDR2 FRNRAP. The CDR3 runs 14 residues. CDR3 nucleotides: TGTGCTAGTGGTTTTGGTCAGGGGAACACTGAAGCTTTCTTT. This sequence encodes CASGFGQGNTEAFF.

The rearrangement uses TRBV2 and TRBJ1-3; 11 bases are a match to TRBD1. The CDR3 has 18 residues. CDR1 is SNHLY, CDR2 FYNNEI, per germline. With V trimmed by 4 bases and J by 3 bases, 11 bases remained unmatched. Written as DNA, the CDR3 is TGTGCCAGCAGTGGGACAGGGGGCCCAAATACCTTTGGAAACACCATATATTTT. Translated, it gives CASSGTGGPNTFGNTIYF.

The chain links TRBV15 to TRBJ1-2; a possible D gene is TRBD1 (6 bases). The germline V and J ends were trimmed by 1 base and 4 bases, with 16 bases remaining between them. This CDR3 is 16 amino acids long. Germline CDR1 LNHNV, CDR2 YYDKDF (reference sequence). The CDR3, as DNA: TGTGCCACCAGCAGAGGGCAACCCAGGGGCTCCTATGGCTACACCTTC. It specifies CATSRGQPRGSYGYTF.